This TCR beta chain was sequenced for a study of shared clonotypes between healthy human individuals. Repertoires were generated with immunoSEQ multiplex PCR, while TCRdb's copy carries only in-frame clones and drops some. The data show more than 2,000,000 clones, approximately 94% seen once. Losses at the gene ends were 1 base for V and 7 bases for J; bases not matched to a gene: 6. The CDR3 spans 15 residues. CDR1 is MGHRA, CDR2 YSYEKL, per germline. The sample holds one count of this clone. The rearrangement links TRBV4-1 to TRBJ1-2, with 10 bases matching TRBD1. Material: naive CD4+ T cells sorted from blood. The subset is: CD45RA+ positively selected. This sequence was found in a man between 18 and 35 years old in good health. CDR3 nucleotide sequence: TGCGCCAGCAGCCAAGCCGGGACAGGGGTCCGTGGCTACACCTTC. It is translated as CASSQAGTGVRGYTF.